The 30 T cell receptor beta chains below come from one sample, sequenced in a study of beta chain features in type 1 diabetes. Since all of the isolated RNA was reverse transcribed, expressed TCRB transcripts were what got sequenced. TCRdb keeps only in-frame clones here, not all; method: immunoSEQ multiplex PCR. The top ten clones hold under 0.095% of a sample with just over 600,000 clones, about 16% of them seen once. Source material: naive CD4+ T cells from blood. The receptors were gathered from a man aged 18 to 29 in good health.

The chain couples TRBV19 to TRBJ1-6; D remains ambiguous. Trimming took off 3 bases at V and 8 bases at J, with 8 bases between the two ends. The CDR3 is 13 residues long. The germline gives CDR1 LNHDA, CDR2 SQIVND (reference sequence). The CDR3 DNA reads as TGTGCCAGTAGTATTAAATCGGATTCACCCCTCCACTTT. This translates into CASSIKSDSPLHF.

This clone was detected only a few times. Written as DNA, the CDR3 is TGTGCCAGCAGTTTATGGATTAGGGGGACCGGGGGTAATGAGCAGTTCTTC. Translated, it gives CASSLWIRGTGGNEQFF. The chain couples TRBV28 to TRBJ2-1, with D perhaps being TRBD1 or TRBD2 (6 bases each). V shed 0 bases and J shed 7 bases, with 19 bases lying between them. This CDR3 has 17 residues. Germline V gives CDR1 MDHEN, CDR2 SYDVKM.

This clone has more than one count but fewer than ten. The CDR3 DNA reads TGCGCCAGCAGCTTTTCAGCTCCCTCCTACGAGCAGTACTTC. Protein: CASSFSAPSYEQYF. The chain is built from TRBV5-1 and TRBJ2-7; D remains unclear. This CDR3 is built from 14 residues. Per the germline V gene, CDR1 is SGHRS and CDR2 is YFSETQ. V shed 2 bases and J shed 0 bases, with 9 bases lying between them.

This clone was recorded a few times. The CDR3 loop is CASRLDTYEQYF. The CDR3 DNA follows: TGTGCCAGCAGACTGGACACCTACGAGCAGTACTTC. The chain recombines TRBV28 with TRBJ2-7, with a tentative D call TRBD1 (5 bases). This CDR3 has 12 residues. V gave up 6 bases and J gave up 2 bases, with 8 bases separating them. Germline V gene sequence: CDR1 MDHEN, CDR2 SYDVKM. The full variable domain, rest sourced from reference TRBV28 and TRBJ2-7, is DVKVTQSSRYLVKRTGEKVFLECVQDMDHENMFWYRQDPGLGLRLIYFSYDVKMKEKGDIPEGYSVSREKKERFSLILESASTNQTSMYLCASRLDTYEQYFGPGTRLTVT.

A few counts support this clone. The V gene is TRBV2, the J gene TRBJ2-5; unclear D gene. CDR1 and CDR2 (germline): SNHLY, FYNNEI. V was trimmed by 10 bases and J by 1 base, leaving 16 bases between them. There are 14 residues in the CDR3. CDR3 coding DNA: TGTGCCATCCTCCCTATAAAACTCCAAGAGACCCAGTACTTC. Translated, it gives CAILPIKLQETQYF. Full variable domain (remainder filled in from reference TRBV2 and TRBJ2-5): EPEVTQTPSHQVTQMGQEVILRCVPISNHLYFYWYRQILGQKVEFLVSFYNNEISEKSEIFDDQFSVERPDGSNFTLKIRSTKLEDSAMYFCAILPIKLQETQYFGPGTRLLVL.

This clone occurred a few times. The gene calls are TRBV10-3 and TRBJ1-1; D is unclear. V was clipped by 4 bases and J by 0 bases, with 9 bases between them. CDR3 length equals 14 residues. Germline lookup yields CDR1 ENHRY and CDR2 SYGVKD. The CDR3 DNA reads TGTGCCATCAGTGTTCTGGGGATGAACACTGAAGCTTTCTTT. Protein product: CAISVLGMNTEAFF.

The chain has TRBV25-1 and TRBJ2-5; TRBD2 matches at 10 bases. Germline trimming cut 10 bases from V and 7 bases from J; bases unmatched to any gene: 12. The CDR3 consists of 14 residues. Germline CDR1 reads MGHDK; CDR2 reads SYGVNS. This chain's CDR3 is CATGGSGRAGTQYF. CDR3 in DNA: TGTGCCACCGGCGGGAGCGGGAGGGCGGGGACCCAGTACTTC. Drawing the rest from reference TRBV25-1 and TRBJ2-5, the complete variable domain is EADIYQTPRYLVIGTGKKITLECSQTMGHDKMYWYQQDPGMELHLIHYSYGVNSTEKGDLSSESTVSRIRTEHFPLTLESARPSHTSQYLCATGGSGRAGTQYFGPGTRLLVL.

This clone was detected only a few times. The chain carries TRBV7-2 and TRBJ2-1, with no clear D. Germline V gives CDR1 SGHTA, CDR2 FQGNSA. The CDR3 runs 13 residues. V was clipped by 5 bases and J by 6 bases, with 11 bases between them. DNA of the CDR3: TGTGCCAGCAGCAAAGCCCCCTTCAATGAGCAGTTCTTC. It encodes CASSKAPFNEQFF.

This clone was found a few times. The chain links TRBV10-3 to TRBJ2-3; D may match TRBD1 or TRBD2 (5 bases each). There are 16 residues in the CDR3. The germline gives CDR1 ENHRY, CDR2 SYGVKD. The ends were cut back, 6 bases at V and 1 base at J, with 17 bases in the middle. CDR3 in DNA: TGTGCCATCAGACCGGGGCCGGGTCTAGGCACAGATACGCAGTATTTT. As protein: CAIRPGPGLGTDTQYF.

The chain is built from TRBV7-2 and TRBJ1-5; D is possibly TRBD1 (6 bases). This CDR3 has 14 residues. Per germline, CDR1 SGHTA and CDR2 FQGNSA. V was shortened by 2 bases and J by 4 bases, with 9 bases between the two germline ends. DNA of the CDR3: TGTGCCAGCAGCTTAACGAGGGGGAATCAGCCCCAGCATTTT. It is translated as CASSLTRGNQPQHF.

The chain is built from TRBV4-1 and TRBJ2-6; perhaps TRBD2 as D (5 bases). V lost 8 bases, J lost 1 base, and 12 bases lay in between. Germline CDR1 MGHRA, CDR2 YSYEKL. The CDR3 has 15 amino acids. CDR3 sequence reads: CASQWELSGANVLTF. The CDR3 bases are TGCGCCAGCCAGTGGGAGCTATCTGGGGCCAACGTCCTGACTTTC.

Only a few counts were recorded for this clone. V gene TRBV2 combines with J gene TRBJ2-1; TRBD2 might be the D (6 bases). Trimming left V 6 bases short and J 7 bases short, with 19 bases between. Looked up from germline, CDR1 is SNHLY and CDR2 is FYNNEI. CDR3 size: 15 residues. The CDR3, as DNA: TGTGCCAGCAGACCCAGGGAGGCCTTGGGGAATGAGCAGTTCTTC. Its protein is CASRPREALGNEQFF.

V gene TRBV7-2 combines with J gene TRBJ2-1; 8 positions match TRBD1. Germline CDR1 and CDR2: SGHTA and FQGNSA. The V segment lost 5 bases and the J segment 4 bases; nucleotides outside the gene matches: 4. The CDR3 spans 14 residues. Here the CDR3 reads CASSQDREYNEQFF. CDR3 nucleotide sequence: TGTGCCAGCAGCCAGGACAGGGAATACAATGAGCAGTTCTTC.

V usage is TRBV4-2 and J usage is TRBJ1-6; D is perhaps TRBD1 (5 bases). Trimming left V 4 bases short and J 5 bases short, with 24 bases between. The germline V gene encodes CDR1 LGHNA and CDR2 YNFKEQ. The CDR3 is 19 amino acids. As DNA, the CDR3 is TGTGCCAGCAGCCTCTCCCCGCTCAGGGATTGGAGGAATAATTCACCCCTCCACTTT. Residues: CASSLSPLRDWRNNSPLHF.

This clone has just one count. The chain couples TRBV6-1 to TRBJ2-7; D not certain. This CDR3 region has 13 residues. Trimming cost V 7 bases and J 1 base, with 11 bases left between them. CDR1 and CDR2 from the germline V gene are MNHNS and SASEGT. CDR3 sequence: CASTIGRSYEQYF. The CDR3 DNA reads TGTGCCAGCACCATCGGAAGGTCCTACGAGCAGTACTTC.

The chain recombines TRBV18 with TRBJ1-3; tentative D call: TRBD1 (6 bases). Germline V gives CDR1 KGHSH, CDR2 LQKENI. The CDR3 extends over 14 amino acids. Trimming removed 3 bases from V and 4 bases from J, with 10 bases in between. CDR3 coding DNA: TGTGCCAGCTCACCCGGGACACCAGGAAACACCATATATTTT. Its translation is CASSPGTPGNTIYF. The full variable domain, with the rest looked up from reference TRBV18 and TRBJ1-3, is NAGVMQNPRHLVRRRGQEARLRCSPMKGHSHVYWYRQLPEEGLKFMVYLQKENIIDESGMPKERFSAEFPKEGPSILRIQQVVRGDSAAYFCASSPGTPGNTIYFGEGSWLTVV.

This clone appeared a few times. The V call is TRBV5-1, the J call TRBJ2-5; D not certain. Trimming took off 6 bases at V and 4 bases at J, with 7 bases between the two ends. Germline lookup yields CDR1 SGHRS and CDR2 YFSETQ. The CDR3 extends over 11 amino acids. Here the CDR3 DNA reads TGCGCCAGCATGGTAGGAGAGACCCAGTACTTC. The encoded protein is CASMVGETQYF.

V usage is TRBV6-6 and J usage is TRBJ2-5; possibly TRBD2 for D (5 bases). The V gene lost 8 bases and the J gene lost 4 bases, with 17 bases spanning the gap. The CDR3 is 14 amino acids. Germline loops: CDR1 MNHNY, CDR2 SVGAGI (reference sequence). CDR3 in DNA: TGTGCCAGCTTTTTGAGGGCCCGGGGAGAGACCCAGTACTTC. It codes for CASFLRARGETQYF.

V is TRBV18 and J is TRBJ2-2; D tentatively reads TRBD1 or TRBD2 (5 bases each). Trimming shortened V by 5 bases and J by 1 base, and 14 bases separated the two germline ends. Per the germline V gene, CDR1 is KGHSH and CDR2 is LQKENI. The CDR3 runs 16 residues. DNA of the CDR3: TGTGCCAGCTCAGCCGCTAAGGGGAGGAACACCGGGGAGCTGTTTTTT. As protein: CASSAAKGRNTGELFF.

The DNA of the CDR3 is TGTGCCAGCAGCCAATTAGGACAGGGGGCTTGGAATGAGCAGTTCTTC. It codes for CASSQLGQGAWNEQFF. The rearrangement joins TRBV7-9 to TRBJ2-1, with 11 positions matching TRBD1. This CDR3 is built from 16 residues. V was clipped by 5 bases and J by 7 bases; unmatched bases: 10. Germline V gene data show CDR1 as SEHNR and CDR2 as FQNEAQ (reference sequence).

The J gene is TRBJ1-3, the V gene TRBV7-9; D is ambiguous. This CDR3 spans 17 amino acids. With 1 base removed from V and 0 bases from J, the gap between germline ends came to 13 bases. Looked up from germline, CDR1 is SEHNR and CDR2 is FQNEAQ (reference sequence). CDR3 sequence reads: CASSLVIGPGSGNTIYF. The CDR3 DNA follows: TGTGCCAGCAGCTTAGTTATCGGCCCGGGCTCTGGAAACACCATATATTTT.

This clone appeared a few times. This rearrangement joins TRBV19 to TRBJ2-6, with a possible D match to TRBD2 (6 bases). The V gene's germline CDR1 is LNHDA and CDR2 SQIVND (reference sequence). The CDR3 extends over 22 amino acids. Trimming took 0 bases from V and 0 from J, leaving 24 bases between them. In nucleotides, the CDR3 is TGTGCCAGTAGTATAGAGAGGAGGGCAAGGGACGGCGGACGCTCTGGGGCCAACGTCCTGACTTTC. This codes for CASSIERRARDGGRSGANVLTF.

This chain joins TRBV7-9 and TRBJ2-7; no clear D gene. The CDR3 has 18 residues. Between the trimmed V and J ends, which lost 4 bases and 0 bases, there was a span of 22 bases. Germline V gives CDR1 SEHNR, CDR2 FQNEAQ (reference sequence). The CDR3 region is CASSSVTSWSPSSYEQYF. In DNA, the CDR3 is TGTGCCAGCAGCTCCGTTACGTCCTGGAGCCCTAGCTCCTACGAGCAGTACTTC.

V gene TRBV7-2 combines with J gene TRBJ2-1; possible D gene TRBD2, 5 bases. The CDR3 sequence is 14 residues long. Germline V gives CDR1 SGHTA, CDR2 FQGNSA. Trimming shortened V by 1 base and J by 4 bases, and 8 bases separated the two germline ends. The DNA of the CDR3 is TGTGCCAGCAGCTTAGTAGGAGGATACAATGAGCAGTTCTTC. It encodes CASSLVGGYNEQFF.

V usage is TRBV5-4 and J usage is TRBJ2-1; 9 nucleotides align to TRBD1. J was trimmed by 4 bases and V by 0 bases; bases with no gene match: 2. The CDR3 contains 15 residues. The germline gives CDR1 SGHNT, CDR2 YYREEE (reference sequence). DNA of the CDR3: TGTGCCAGCAGCTTGGTGACAGGGGGGTACAATGAGCAGTTCTTC. Protein: CASSLVTGGYNEQFF.

This clone was picked up a small number of times. This sequence joins TRBV11-3 and TRBJ2-1, with 14 positions matching TRBD2. The trim removed 5 bases at V and 5 bases at J, leaving 5 bases unmatched. The CDR3 runs 16 residues. Germline V gene data show CDR1 as SGHNT and CDR2 as YENEEA. The CDR3: CASSKQGLAGDNEQFF. The CDR3, as DNA: TGTGCCAGCAGCAAACAGGGACTAGCGGGAGACAATGAGCAGTTCTTC.

This clone came up a few times. The chain uses TRBV18 and TRBJ1-3; 7 bases match TRBD1. From germline, CDR1 is KGHSH and CDR2 LQKENI. The CDR3 is made up of 16 amino acids. V lost 3 bases to trimming and J lost 0 bases; unmatched junction nucleotides: 5. For the CDR3, the DNA is TGTGCCAGCTCACCTCGGACAGGAGACTCTGGAAACACCATATATTTT. Its translation is CASSPRTGDSGNTIYF.

The chain has TRBV15 and TRBJ2-5; possible D gene TRBD1, 6 bases. The CDR3 totals 14 residues. The germline gives CDR1 LNHNV, CDR2 YYDKDF (reference sequence). Deletions cut 2 bases from V and 3 bases from J, with 10 bases between. CDR3 region: CATSRRDTKETQYF. DNA for the CDR3: TGTGCCACCAGCAGAAGGGACACGAAAGAGACCCAGTACTTC.

This clone has a handful of counts. The chain's CDR3 is CASRGQGASYGYTF. The CDR3 coding sequence is TGTGCCAGCAGAGGACAGGGGGCGTCCTATGGCTACACCTTC. The chain carries TRBV28 and TRBJ1-2; TRBD1 matches 11 bases. The length of the CDR3 is 14 residues. V shed 6 bases and J 4 bases; nucleotides not matched to a gene: 4. Germline V CDR1 and CDR2: MDHEN, SYDVKM.

The chain links TRBV5-1 to TRBJ2-3; no clear D gene. CDR3 length equals 14 residues. The germline V gene has CDR1 SGHRS and CDR2 YFSETQ. Trimming cost V 0 bases and J 1 base, with 6 bases left between them. The CDR3 is CASSLEDRTDTQYF. The CDR3 DNA reads as TGCGCCAGCAGCTTGGAAGATCGCACAGATACGCAGTATTTT.